A single sample is the source of the 8 T cell receptor beta chains below, sequenced in a study of blood T cells in healthy people across ages (dated by TCRdb to between 2014 and 2017). The library was built by means of 5' RACE. Sequencing used an Illumina HiSeq 2500. A second PCR of roughly 7 to 12 cycles was run with a J-beta primer mix and a sample-barcoded 5' primer. In-frame beta chains were kept once TCRdb had trimmed the public reads at Q25 with fastp and called clones with MiXCR. Each entry is one CDR3 protein sequence, shown with its most common DNA and genes. Present in this sample are roughly 1,800,000 distinct CDR3 sequences, less than 50% of which were seen just once. Roughly 2.1% of the sample lies in the top ten. Sequenced sample: blood. The receptor set was obtained from a woman aged 40 to 50 in good health.

A word on this clonotype: The germline gene is not matched at one end of the junction; a read error may be the cause. The chain combines TRBV6-2 or TRBV6-3 with TRBJ2-4, with 7 bases aligning to TRBD1. This CDR3 is built from 15 residues. Germline CDR1 and CDR2: MNHEY and SVGEGT. The DNA for the CDR3 is TGTGCCAGCAGTTTTTTAAGGGGGCAGGGGAACATTCGGTACTTC. Translated, it gives CASSFLRGQGNIRYF.

This clonotype was seen more than once but under ten times. In DNA, the CDR3 is TGTGCCAGCAGGGACCCGGCCACTGAAGCTTTCTTT. Encoded protein: CASRDPATEAFF. V and J are TRBV6-2 or TRBV6-3 and TRBJ1-1; D is ambiguous. V lost 6 bases and J 4 bases, leaving 9 bases between the germline ends. The CDR3 is 12 residues long. The germline CDR1 and CDR2 sequences are MNHEY and SVGEGT.

This clonotype turned up a few times. This chain uses TRBV4-3 with TRBJ1-2, with 7 positions matching TRBD1. The germline V gene has CDR1 LGHNA and CDR2 YSLEER. V was clipped by 0 bases and J by 2 bases; unmatched bases: 12. There are 18 residues in the CDR3. The CDR3 sequence is CASSQDALPARGNYGYTF. The CDR3 coding sequence is TGCGCCAGCAGCCAAGACGCCCTCCCGGCCAGGGGGAACTATGGCTACACCTTC.

V usage is TRBV4-1 and J usage is TRBJ1-2; D possibly corresponds to TRBD1 (5 bases). Germline lookup yields CDR1 MGHRA and CDR2 YSYEKL. This CDR3 is 18 amino acids long. V gave up 0 bases and J gave up 0 bases, with 17 bases separating them. The CDR3 bases are TGCGCCAGCAGCCAAGACCGACAGAACCCGTTAGCTAACTATGGCTACACCTTC. Its protein is CASSQDRQNPLANYGYTF.

The rearrangement joins TRBV4-1 to TRBJ2-5, with D possibly matching TRBD1 (5 bases). Germline CDR1 is MGHRA and CDR2 is YSYEKL. V lost 2 bases to trimming and J lost 11 bases, with 18 bases between them. The CDR3 is made up of 14 amino acids. The CDR3 reads CASSQMELGDEQYF. In DNA form, the CDR3 reads TGCGCCAGCAGCCAAATGGAGCTAGGGGATGAGCAGTACTTC.

This chain joins TRBV12-3 or TRBV12-4 and TRBJ2-5, with TRBD2 as a possible D gene (6 bases). This CDR3 contains 16 residues. V was cut by 0 bases and J by 0 bases, with 11 bases left in between. This CDR3 reads CASSLARGLDQETQYF. The CDR3 DNA is TGTGCCAGCAGTTTAGCTCGGGGGTTGGACCAAGAGACCCAGTACTTC.

The chain links TRBV6-6 to TRBJ1-2, with D possibly matching TRBD1 (5 bases). Trimming left V 6 bases short and J 4 bases short, with 18 bases between. CDR1 and CDR2 from the germline V gene are MNHNY and SVGAGI (reference sequence). This CDR3 contains 15 residues. The chain's CDR3 is CASSSPSTGGYGYTF. The CDR3 bases are TGTGCCAGCAGCTCCCCCTCGACCGGGGGCTATGGCTACACCTTC.

This rearrangement joins TRBV11-2 to TRBJ2-5; TRBD1 matches 9 bases. With 3 bases clipped from V and 5 bases from J, the junction kept 13 bases outside the gene matches. The CDR3 contains 17 residues. CDR1 and CDR2 (germline): SGHAT, FQNNGV. The DNA of the CDR3 is TGTGCCAGCAGCTTGACCCCGACCGGGACAGGGATGGAGACCCAGTACTTC. Amino acids: CASSLTPTGTGMETQYF.